Listed below are T cell receptor beta chains from one sample, sequenced in a study of T cells after yellow fever vaccination. From the 5' RACE reads, TCRdb called clonotypes with MiXCR, one entry per CDR3 protein. This table holds around 140,000 distinct CDR3 sequences, just over 6.5% found once. The material sequenced was CD4+ T cells sorted from PBMCs, taken 10 days after the yellow fever booster vaccination. These receptors originate from a man aged 25 to 40 who received the YFV17D yellow fever vaccine. CDR3s include the opening cysteine and the closing phenylalanine or tryptophan. The D gene is left open where the match is weak. Not every row has a clone size; where given, it reads once, few, many or a size class.

d_gene: .
abundance: many
v_gene: TRBV12-3/TRBV12-4
j_gene: TRBJ1-4
CDR3aa: CASSSNRESSF
CDR3nt: TGTGCCAGCAGTTCCAACAGGGAAAGCTCCTTT

d_gene: .
abundance: many
v_gene: TRBV5-4
j_gene: TRBJ2-2
CDR3aa: CASSSTSWETGELFF
CDR3nt: TGTGCCAGCAGCTCGACTAGTTGGGAGACCGGGGAGCTGTTTTTT

d_gene: TRBD1
abundance: many
v_gene: TRBV9
j_gene: TRBJ2-7
CDR3aa: CASSSGTGDEQYF
CDR3nt: TGTGCCAGCAGCTCCGGGACAGGGGACGAGCAGTACTTC

d_gene: .
abundance: few
v_gene: TRBV18
j_gene: TRBJ2-7
CDR3aa: CASSPGGGHIYEQYF
CDR3nt: TGTGCCAGCTCACCGGGAGGGGGACACATATACGAGCAGTACTTC

d_gene: TRBD1
abundance: .
v_gene: TRBV19
j_gene: TRBJ1-5
CDR3aa: CASSRTGDHSNQPQHF
CDR3nt: TGTGCCAGTAGTAGGACAGGGGACCATAGCAATCAGCCCCAGCATTTT

d_gene: .
abundance: .
v_gene: TRBV18
j_gene: TRBJ2-7
CDR3aa: CASSGGAGSSYEQYF
CDR3nt: TGTGCCAGCTCAGGCGGTGCGGGGAGCTCCTACGAGCAGTACTTC

d_gene: .
abundance: many
v_gene: TRBV5-1
j_gene: TRBJ1-1
CDR3aa: CASSSAGVGTEAFF
CDR3nt: TGCGCCAGCAGCTCCGCAGGGGTGGGCACTGAAGCTTTCTTT

d_gene: TRBD2
abundance: many
v_gene: TRBV10-3
j_gene: TRBJ2-1
CDR3aa: CAISESVRVGGVDEQFF
CDR3nt: TGTGCCATCAGTGAGTCGGTGCGGGTCGGGGGGGTCGATGAGCAGTTCTTC

d_gene: .
abundance: many
v_gene: TRBV10-3
j_gene: TRBJ2-7
CDR3aa: CAISAFHWGSSYEQYF
CDR3nt: TGTGCCATCAGTGCTTTTCATTGGGGGAGCTCCTACGAGCAGTACTTC

d_gene: TRBD1
abundance: .
v_gene: TRBV12-3/TRBV12-4
j_gene: TRBJ1-1
CDR3aa: CASSLGTGFVGTEAFF
CDR3nt: TGTGCCAGCAGTTTAGGGACAGGGTTTGTGGGTACTGAAGCTTTCTTT

d_gene: .
abundance: many
v_gene: TRBV11-2
j_gene: TRBJ1-1
CDR3aa: CASSFRGLQMNTEAFF
CDR3nt: TGTGCCAGCAGCTTCCGCGGGTTACAGATGAACACTGAAGCTTTCTTT

d_gene: TRBD2
abundance: few
v_gene: TRBV11-1
j_gene: TRBJ2-3
CDR3aa: CASSLLLGLADLRDTQYF
CDR3nt: TGTGCCAGCAGCTTACTTCTTGGACTAGCGGACCTTAGGGATACGCAGTATTTT

d_gene: TRBD2
abundance: many
v_gene: TRBV5-1
j_gene: TRBJ2-1
CDR3aa: CASSTGLAGVEEQFF
CDR3nt: TGCGCCAGCAGCACTGGACTAGCGGGAGTCGAAGAGCAGTTCTTC

d_gene: .
abundance: many
v_gene: TRBV12-3/TRBV12-4
j_gene: TRBJ1-5
CDR3aa: CASSKGGYQPQHF
CDR3nt: TGTGCCAGCTCCAAGGGCGGGTATCAGCCCCAGCATTTT

d_gene: .
abundance: many
v_gene: TRBV11-2
j_gene: TRBJ2-7
CDR3aa: CASSYRVASPILDYEQYF
CDR3nt: TGTGCCAGCAGCTACAGGGTTGCTAGTCCCATCCTAGACTACGAGCAGTACTTC